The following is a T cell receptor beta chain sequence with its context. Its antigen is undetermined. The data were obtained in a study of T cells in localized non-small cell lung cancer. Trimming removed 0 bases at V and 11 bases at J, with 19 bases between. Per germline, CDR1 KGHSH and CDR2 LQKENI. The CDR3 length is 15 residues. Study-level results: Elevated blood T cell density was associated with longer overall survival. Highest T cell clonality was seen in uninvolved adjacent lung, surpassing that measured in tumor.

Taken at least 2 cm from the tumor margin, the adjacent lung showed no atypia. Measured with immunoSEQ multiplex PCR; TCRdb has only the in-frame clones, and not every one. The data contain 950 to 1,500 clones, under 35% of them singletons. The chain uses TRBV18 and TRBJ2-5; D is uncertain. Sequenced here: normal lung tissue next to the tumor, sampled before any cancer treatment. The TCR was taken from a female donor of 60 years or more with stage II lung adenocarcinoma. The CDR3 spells CASSPPVARDPTQYF. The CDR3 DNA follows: TGTGCCAGCTCACCACCAGTAGCAAGAGACCCCACTCAGTACTTC. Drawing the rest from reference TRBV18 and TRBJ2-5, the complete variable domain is NAGVMQNPRHLVRRRGQEARLRCSPMKGHSHVYWYRQLPEEGLKFMVYLQKENIIDESGMPKERFSAEFPKEGPSILRIQQVVRGDSAAYFCASSPPVARDPTQYFGPGTRLLVL.